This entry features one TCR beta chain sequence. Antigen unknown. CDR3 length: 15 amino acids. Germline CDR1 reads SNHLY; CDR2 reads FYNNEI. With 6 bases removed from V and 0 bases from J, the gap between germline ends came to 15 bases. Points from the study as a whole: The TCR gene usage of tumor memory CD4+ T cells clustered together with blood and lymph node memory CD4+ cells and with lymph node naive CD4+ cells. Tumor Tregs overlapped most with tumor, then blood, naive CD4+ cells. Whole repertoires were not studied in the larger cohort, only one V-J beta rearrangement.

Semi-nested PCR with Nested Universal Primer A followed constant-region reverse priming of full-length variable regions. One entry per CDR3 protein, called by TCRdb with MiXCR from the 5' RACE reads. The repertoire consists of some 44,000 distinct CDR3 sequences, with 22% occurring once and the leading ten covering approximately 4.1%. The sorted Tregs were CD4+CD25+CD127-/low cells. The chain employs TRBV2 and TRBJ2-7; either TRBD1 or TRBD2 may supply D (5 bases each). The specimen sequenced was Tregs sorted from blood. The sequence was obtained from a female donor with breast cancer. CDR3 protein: CASRDGQGRSYEQYF. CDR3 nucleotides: TGTGCCAGCAGAGACGGGCAGGGACGCTCCTACGAGCAGTACTTC. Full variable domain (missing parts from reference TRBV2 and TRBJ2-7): EPEVTQTPSHQVTQMGQEVILRCVPISNHLYFYWYRQILGQKVEFLVSFYNNEISEKSEIFDDQFSVERPDGSNFTLKIRSTKLEDSAMYFCASRDGQGRSYEQYFGPGTRLTVT.